These T cell receptor beta chains were read from a single sample in a study of neurological immune-mediated disorders. TCRdb processed the 5' RACE reads anew with MiXCR; each CDR3 protein has one entry. Counted here are more than 70,000 distinct CDR3 sequences, 17% occurring once; the ten biggest clones make up approximately 15%. Specimen: PBMCs. All receptors derive from a middle-aged woman in good health. The CDR3 runs from the conserved cysteine through the conserved F or W. D genes are given only for firm matches. A clone size is listed for some rows: how often the clone was seen (once, few, many), or a class if it is expanded.

size	V	J	D	CDR3	DNA
.	TRBV7-6	TRBJ2-3	TRBD2	CASSPWTRRTDTQYF	TGTGCCAGCAGCCCATGGACTAGACGCACAGATACGCAGTATTTT
many	TRBV12-3/TRBV12-4	TRBJ2-7	TRBD1	CASSRRQGWAEQYF	TGTGCCAGCAGCCGACGACAGGGATGGGCCGAGCAGTACTTC
many	TRBV6-5	TRBJ2-3	.	CASSYSPFGGSTDTQYF	TGTGCCAGCAGTTACTCACCGTTCGGGGGTAGCACAGATACGCAGTATTTT
many	TRBV6-5	TRBJ1-2	.	CASSYSAAGSGYTF	TGTGCCAGCAGTTACTCGGCGGCAGGGTCTGGCTACACCTTC
many	TRBV20-1	TRBJ2-3	TRBD1	CSAYTGAQGTDTQYF	TGCAGTGCTTATACAGGGGCGCAGGGCACAGATACGCAGTATTTT
many	TRBV24-1	TRBJ1-1	.	CATDWGQGKDTEAFF	TGTGCCACCGATTGGGGCCAGGGGAAGGACACTGAAGCTTTCTTT
many	TRBV5-1	TRBJ2-1	TRBD1	CASSLGRRQGVNEQFF	TGCGCCAGCAGCTTGGGTCGGAGGCAGGGGGTTAATGAGCAGTTCTTC
.	TRBV5-6	TRBJ1-1	.	CASSLAGEIEAFF	TGTGCCAGCAGCTTGGCGGGTGAGATTGAAGCTTTCTTT
many	TRBV20-1	TRBJ2-1	.	CSALIPGEGNEQFF	TGCAGTGCCCTCATTCCAGGGGAGGGCAATGAGCAGTTCTTC
many	TRBV10-3	TRBJ2-3	.	CAISSTDTQYF	TGTGCCATCAGTAGCACAGATACGCAGTATTTT
many	TRBV10-3	TRBJ2-3	.	CAISEKGTQYF	TGTGCCATCAGTGAGAAGGGAACGCAGTATTTT
.	TRBV11-2	TRBJ2-7	.	CASSLERLSYEQYF	TGTGCCAGCAGCTTGGAAAGGCTCTCCTACGAGCAGTACTTC
many	TRBV20-1	TRBJ1-2	.	CSARLLPNYGYTF	TGCAGCGCTAGACTTCTACCAAACTATGGCTACACCTTC
many	TRBV4-2	TRBJ1-3	.	CASSTRAYSGNTIYF	TGTGCCAGCTCCACCAGGGCCTACTCTGGAAACACCATATATTTT
few	TRBV7-3	TRBJ2-1	.	CASSLGLASYNEQFF	TGTGCCAGCAGCTTAGGGCTAGCCTCCTACAATGAGCAGTTCTTC
once	TRBV5-1	TRBJ1-1	.	CASSLPRGEGTTEAFF	TGCGCCAGCAGCTTGCCTAGGGGGGAGGGGACGACTGAAGCTTTCTTT
few	TRBV12-3/TRBV12-4	TRBJ2-3	.	CASSSSAPTTDTQYF	TGTGCCAGCAGTTCGTCCGCGCCTACCACAGATACGCAGTATTTT
many	TRBV5-1	TRBJ2-3	TRBD1	CASSSATGVDTQYF	TGCGCCAGCAGCTCAGCGACAGGGGTAGATACGCAGTATTTT
many	TRBV24-1	TRBJ2-5	.	CATSDPREETQYF	TGTGCCACCAGTGACCCCAGGGAAGAGACCCAGTACTTC
many	TRBV27	TRBJ1-1	.	CASSWRGGEAFF	TGTGCCAGCAGTTGGAGAGGGGGTGAAGCTTTCTTT
many	TRBV20-1	TRBJ1-5	.	CSARTTGYSNQPQHF	TGCAGTGCTAGGACGACAGGCTATAGCAATCAGCCCCAGCATTTT
.	TRBV2	TRBJ2-5	TRBD1	CASRDRGRREETQYF	TGTGCCAGCAGAGACAGGGGGCGCAGGGAAGAGACCCAGTACTTC
many	TRBV6-2/TRBV6-3	TRBJ2-1	TRBD1	CASTHTGQGAGEQFF	TGTGCCAGCACCCATACAGGACAGGGGGCCGGTGAGCAGTTCTTC
many	TRBV5-1	TRBJ1-4	.	CASSLSSPPEKLFF	TGCGCCAGCAGCTTGTCGTCCCCGCCTGAAAAACTGTTTTTT
once	TRBV5-1	TRBJ1-1	.	CASSLGQSNTEAFF	TGCGCCAGCAGCTTGGGACAGTCCAACACTGAAGCTTTCTTT
many	TRBV7-2	TRBJ1-2	TRBD1	CASSPATGELLSGYTF	TGTGCCAGCAGCCCTGCCACAGGGGAGCTTTTGAGTGGCTACACCTTC
many	TRBV28	TRBJ2-3	TRBD1	CATRGTGATDTQYF	TGTGCCACCAGAGGGACAGGGGCCACAGATACGCAGTATTTT
many	TRBV7-2	TRBJ2-4	TRBD1	CASSLEGGRIQYF	TGTGCCAGCAGCTTAGAAGGGGGCCGGATTCAGTACTTC
many	TRBV24-1	TRBJ1-1	.	CATSEDGVVAFF	TGTGCCACCAGTGAAGACGGGGTGGTAGCTTTCTTT
many	TRBV12-3/TRBV12-4	TRBJ2-1	TRBD2	CASSLTGTRTYNEQFF	TGTGCCAGCAGCCTAACCGGGACTAGAACATACAATGAGCAGTTCTTC
many	TRBV7-9	TRBJ2-5	.	CASSLSAGGPETQYF	TGTGCCAGCAGCTTATCGGCCGGGGGCCCGGAGACCCAGTACTTC
many	TRBV6-2/TRBV6-3	TRBJ2-5	.	CASSYARPETQYF	TGTGCCAGCAGTTACGCCAGGCCAGAGACCCAGTACTTC
many	TRBV20-1	TRBJ2-4	.	CSARVGEAKNIQYF	TGCAGTGCTAGAGTGGGAGAAGCCAAAAACATTCAGTACTTC
many	TRBV20-1	TRBJ2-7	TRBD2	CSAQILREGGEQYF	TGCAGTGCCCAAATCCTTCGGGAGGGAGGAGAGCAGTACTTC
many	TRBV12-3/TRBV12-4	TRBJ1-1	.	CASSLGDTEAFF	TGTGCCAGCTCCCTGGGGGACACTGAAGCTTTCTTT
many	TRBV7-3	TRBJ2-3	.	CASSLIGTDTQYF	TGTGCCAGCAGCTTAATAGGCACAGATACGCAGTATTTT
many	TRBV20-1	TRBJ2-5	TRBD2	CSARDRSGALGETQYF	TGCAGTGCTAGAGATCGAAGCGGGGCCCTGGGGGAGACCCAGTACTTC
.	TRBV24-1	TRBJ1-2	.	CATSESGNYGYTF	TGTGCCACCAGTGAGTCAGGGAACTATGGCTACACCTTC
many	TRBV7-2	TRBJ2-2	.	CASSLKKVNTGELFF	TGTGCCAGCAGCTTAAAGAAAGTGAACACCGGGGAGCTGTTTTTT
many	TRBV20-1	TRBJ1-1	.	CSASQRPPGSEAFF	TGCAGTGCTAGCCAACGGCCCCCAGGCTCTGAAGCTTTCTTT
.	TRBV5-1	TRBJ2-3	TRBD2	CASSLNGGSTDKQYF	TGTGCCAGCAGCTTAAACGGGGGGAGCACAGATAAGCAGTATTTT
once	TRBV12-3/TRBV12-4	TRBJ2-5	.	CASSLTPFETQYF	TGTGCCAGCAGTTTGACTCCCTTTGAGACCCAGTACTTC
many	TRBV4-3	TRBJ2-1	TRBD2	CASSQSFLAGVNYNEQFF	TGCGCCAGCAGCCAATCCTTCCTAGCGGGGGTTAACTACAATGAGCAGTTCTTC